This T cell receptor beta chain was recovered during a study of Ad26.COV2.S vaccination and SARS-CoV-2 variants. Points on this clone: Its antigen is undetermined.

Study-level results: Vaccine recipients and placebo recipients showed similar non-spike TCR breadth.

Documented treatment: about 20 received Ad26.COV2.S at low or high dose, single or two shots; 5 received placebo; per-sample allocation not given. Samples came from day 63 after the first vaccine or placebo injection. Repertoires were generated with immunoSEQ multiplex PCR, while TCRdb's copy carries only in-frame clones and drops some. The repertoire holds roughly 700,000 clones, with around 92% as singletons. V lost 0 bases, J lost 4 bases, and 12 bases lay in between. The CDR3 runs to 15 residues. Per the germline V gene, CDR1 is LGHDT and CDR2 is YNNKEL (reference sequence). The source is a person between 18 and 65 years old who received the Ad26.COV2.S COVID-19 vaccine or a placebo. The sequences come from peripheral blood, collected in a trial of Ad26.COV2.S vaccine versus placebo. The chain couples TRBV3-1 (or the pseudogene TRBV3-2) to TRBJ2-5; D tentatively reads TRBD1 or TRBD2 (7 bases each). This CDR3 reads CASSQDIRGGETQYF. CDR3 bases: TGTGCCAGCAGCCAAGATATCAGGGGGGGAGAGACCCAGTACTTC.